This entry describes one T cell receptor (beta chain). What it recognizes is unknown. Via MiXCR, TCRdb re-called the 5' RACE reads, giving one row per CDR3 protein. This table has fewer than 350,000 distinct CDR3 sequences, around 8.8% appearing once. Trimming shortened V by 1 base and J by 7 bases, and 11 bases separated the two germline ends. CDR3 length: 14 residues. The germline gives CDR1 LGHDT, CDR2 YNNKEL (reference sequence). The data derive from a study of identical twins. Overall study results and limits: Those out-of-frame alpha sequences shared by twins showed an excess of low generation probability. Conclusions rested on cross-sectional statistics rather than following the same donors. Abundant cord blood beta clonotypes carried fewer insertions; memory repertoires showed none.

The sample also formed part of further work on yellow fever vaccine responses in identical twins.

V usage is TRBV3-1 and J usage is TRBJ2-4, with D unresolved. The sample taken for sequencing was memory (CD45RO+) T cells sorted from blood. The clonotype was recovered from a woman younger than 35 in good health. CDR3 loop: CASSQVSTWNIQYF. CDR3 nucleotide sequence: TGTGCCAGCAGCCAAGTTTCAACGTGGAACATTCAGTACTTC.